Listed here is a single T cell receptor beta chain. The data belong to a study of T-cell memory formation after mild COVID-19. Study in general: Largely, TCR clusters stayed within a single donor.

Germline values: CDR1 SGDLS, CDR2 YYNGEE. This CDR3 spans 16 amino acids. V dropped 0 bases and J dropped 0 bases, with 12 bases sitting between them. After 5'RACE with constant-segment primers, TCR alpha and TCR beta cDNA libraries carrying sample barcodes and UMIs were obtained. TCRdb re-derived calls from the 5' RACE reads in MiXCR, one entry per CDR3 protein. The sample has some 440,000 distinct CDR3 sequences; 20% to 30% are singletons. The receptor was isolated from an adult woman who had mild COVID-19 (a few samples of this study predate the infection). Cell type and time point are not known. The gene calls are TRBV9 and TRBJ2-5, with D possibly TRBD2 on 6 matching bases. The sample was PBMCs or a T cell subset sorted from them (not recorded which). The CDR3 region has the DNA TGTGCCAGCAGCGTAGGGAGGGGATCCAACCAAGAGACCCAGTACTTC. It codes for CASSVGRGSNQETQYF.